This TCR beta chain was sequenced for a study of shared clonotypes between healthy human individuals. Study-level findings and limits: Only blood was sampled, and tissue TCR repertoires likely differ from blood ones.

Terminally differentiated effector memory CD45RA+ cells were excluded by CCR7 positive selection of CD45RO-negative cells. The assay used deep level. The DNA input per sorted-subset replicate PCR was about 0.2 ug, corresponding to 30,000 or so T cell genomes. Using immunoSEQ multiplex PCR, the repertoire was profiled, and TCRdb retains in-frame clones only, with some absent. The data show 550,000 to 750,000 clones, about 92% seen once. Note on this clone: The antigen remains undetermined.

The sequencing sample was made of naive CD8+ T cells sorted from blood. The sequence came from a man aged 30 to 39 in good health.

The DNA for the CDR3 is TGTGCCAGCAGGCCGGGACAGAACTACGAGCAGTACTTC. It encodes CASRPGQNYEQYF. The chain combines TRBV7-9 with TRBJ2-7; TRBD1 agrees at 7 bases. In germline, CDR1 is SEHNR, CDR2 FQNEAQ (reference sequence). With V trimmed by 6 bases and J by 3 bases, 5 bases remained unmatched. This CDR3 comprises 13 residues.